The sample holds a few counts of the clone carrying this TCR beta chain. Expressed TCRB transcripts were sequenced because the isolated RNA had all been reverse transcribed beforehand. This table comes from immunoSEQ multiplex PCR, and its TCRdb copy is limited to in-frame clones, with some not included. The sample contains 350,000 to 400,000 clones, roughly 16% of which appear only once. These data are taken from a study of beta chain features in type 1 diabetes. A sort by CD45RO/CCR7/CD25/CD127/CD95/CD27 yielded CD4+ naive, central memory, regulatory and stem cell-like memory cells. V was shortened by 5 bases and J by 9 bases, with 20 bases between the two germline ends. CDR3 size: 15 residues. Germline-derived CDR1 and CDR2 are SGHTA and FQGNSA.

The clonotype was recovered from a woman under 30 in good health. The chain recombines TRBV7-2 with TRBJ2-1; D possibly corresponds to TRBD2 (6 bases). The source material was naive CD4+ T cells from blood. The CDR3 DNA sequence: TGTGCCAGCAGCCCCCCGGGACTCCTCCCCAGTGAGCAGTTCTTC. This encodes CASSPPGLLPSEQFF.